The rows below give T cell receptor beta chains drawn from one sample of a study of spatial heterogeneity in lung cancer. TCRdb re-analysed the 5' RACE reads in MiXCR, keeping a single row per CDR3 protein. The sample holds about 2,400 distinct CDR3 sequences, under 10% seen once. Sequencing used lung tumor tissue, obtained at surgery. These receptors all come from a female donor with early-stage non-small cell lung cancer. The CDR3 runs from the conserved cysteine through the conserved F or W. A D gene is named only where the DNA matches it firmly. Size is omitted from some rows. Given values are once, few, many or a class for expanded clones.

>medium-sized|-|TRBV12-3/TRBV12-4|14|TRBJ2-7
CASSPGNWDYEQYF
TGTGCCAGCAGTCCCGGTAATTGGGACTACGAGCAGTACTTC
>medium-sized|-|TRBV5-5|12|TRBJ1-2
CASSLGDYGYTF
TGTGCCAGCAGCTTGGGTGATTATGGCTACACCTTC
>-|TRBD1|TRBV7-3|15|TRBJ2-7
CASSPPTGYSYEQYF
TGTGCCAGCTCTCCCCCGACAGGGTACTCCTACGAGCAGTACTTC
>medium-sized|TRBD2|TRBV20-1|14|TRBJ2-1
CSATSGRRPDEQFF
TGCAGTGCAACTAGCGGGAGAAGGCCCGATGAGCAGTTCTTC
>large|-|TRBV28|11|TRBJ1-2
CASSSDYGYTF
TGTGCCAGCAGTTCAGACTATGGCTACACCTTC
>medium-sized|-|TRBV20-1|14|TRBJ2-3
CSASNPAPPDTQYF
TGCAGTGCCAGCAACCCTGCCCCCCCAGATACGCAGTATTTT
>medium-sized|-|TRBV20-1|13|TRBJ2-5
CSAPPDYQETQYF
TGCAGTGCTCCCCCGGACTACCAAGAGACCCAGTACTTC
>many|TRBD2|TRBV19|15|TRBJ2-3
CASRTRAGAADTQYF
TGTGCCAGTAGGACACGGGCGGGAGCGGCAGATACGCAGTATTTT
>medium-sized|-|TRBV11-3|15|TRBJ2-3
CASSLRDGSTDTQYF
TGTGCCAGCAGCCTCCGGGACGGAAGCACAGATACGCAGTATTTT
>many|TRBD2|TRBV19|14|TRBJ2-1
CASSISASGIQQFF
TGTGCCAGTAGTATTTCAGCTAGCGGGATCCAGCAGTTCTTC
>large|-|TRBV18|17|TRBJ2-2
CASSLSGQRADTGELFF
TGTGCCAGCTCACTTTCTGGCCAGCGGGCGGACACCGGGGAGCTGTTTTTT
>medium-sized|-|TRBV20-1|13|TRBJ2-6
CSARDLGANVLTF
TGCAGTGCTAGAGATCTTGGGGCCAACGTCCTGACTTTC
>medium-sized|-|TRBV5-1|14|TRBJ2-2
CASSLEGGTGELFF
TGCGCCAGCAGCTTGGAAGGGGGCACCGGGGAGCTGTTTTTT
>medium-sized|TRBD2|TRBV4-2|17|TRBJ2-7
CASSQTLSTSGRNEQYF
TGTGCCAGCAGCCAAACACTTTCGACTAGCGGAAGAAACGAGCAGTACTTC
>medium-sized|-|TRBV20-1|15|TRBJ2-1
CSSTTPGEGYNEQFF
TGCAGTTCGACGACCCCAGGGGAAGGCTACAATGAGCAGTTCTTC
>medium-sized|-|TRBV5-1|16|TRBJ1-5
CASSLGSDSSNQPQHF
TGCGCCAGCAGCTTGGGAAGTGACTCTAGCAATCAGCCCCAGCATTTT
>medium-sized|-|TRBV28|13|TRBJ2-6
CASSDSGANVLTF
TGTGCCAGCAGCGACTCTGGGGCCAACGTCCTGACTTTC
>medium-sized|TRBD1|TRBV27|19|TRBJ1-5
CASSLGRGQGGVFNQPQHF
TGTGCCAGCAGTTTAGGACGGGGACAGGGGGGCGTATTCAATCAGCCCCAGCATTTT
>medium-sized|TRBD2|TRBV19|15|TRBJ2-7
CASSNSAGRLYEQYF
TGTGCCAGTAGTAACTCAGCGGGACGGCTCTACGAGCAGTACTTC
>medium-sized|TRBD2|TRBV24-1|15|TRBJ2-6
CATTPGGAGANVLTF
TGTGCCACCACCCCGGGGGGTGCTGGGGCCAACGTCCTGACTTTC
>few|TRBD1|TRBV12-3/TRBV12-4|16|TRBJ1-1
CASSIRRYRQGTEAFF
TGTGCCAGCAGTATACGTCGTTATCGACAGGGCACTGAAGCTTTCTTT